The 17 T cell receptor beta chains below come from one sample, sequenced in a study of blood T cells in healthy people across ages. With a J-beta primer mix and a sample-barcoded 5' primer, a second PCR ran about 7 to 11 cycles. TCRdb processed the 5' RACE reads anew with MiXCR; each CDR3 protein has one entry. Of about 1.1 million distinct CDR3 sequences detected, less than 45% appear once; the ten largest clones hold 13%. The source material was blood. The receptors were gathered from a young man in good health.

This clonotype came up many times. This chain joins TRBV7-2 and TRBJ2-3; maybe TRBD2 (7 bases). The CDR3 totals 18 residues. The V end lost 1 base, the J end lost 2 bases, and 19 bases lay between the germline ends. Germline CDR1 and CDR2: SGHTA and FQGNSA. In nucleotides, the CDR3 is TGTGCCAGCAGCTTAGGTTTGGGCGGGGGCAAGGACACAGATACGCAGTATTTT. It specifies CASSLGLGGGKDTDTQYF.

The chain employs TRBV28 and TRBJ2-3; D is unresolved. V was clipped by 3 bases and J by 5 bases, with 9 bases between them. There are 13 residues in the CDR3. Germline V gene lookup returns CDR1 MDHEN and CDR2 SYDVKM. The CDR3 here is CASSLIPRDTQYF. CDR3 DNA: TGTGCCAGCAGTTTGATACCCCGAGATACGCAGTATTTT.

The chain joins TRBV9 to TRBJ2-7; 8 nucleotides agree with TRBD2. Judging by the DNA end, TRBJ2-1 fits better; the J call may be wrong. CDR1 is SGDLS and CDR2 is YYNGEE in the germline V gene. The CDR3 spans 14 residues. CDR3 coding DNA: TGTGCCAGCAGCGTTAGCGGGGCGGGAGGTGAGCAGTTCTTC. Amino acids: CASSVSGAGGEQFF.

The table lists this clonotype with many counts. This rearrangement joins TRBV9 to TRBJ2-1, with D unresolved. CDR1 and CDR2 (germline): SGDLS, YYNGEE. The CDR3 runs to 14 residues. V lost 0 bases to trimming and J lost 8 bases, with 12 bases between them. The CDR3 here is CASSVGRYADEQFF. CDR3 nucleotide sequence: TGTGCCAGCAGCGTAGGTAGGTATGCCGATGAGCAGTTCTTC.

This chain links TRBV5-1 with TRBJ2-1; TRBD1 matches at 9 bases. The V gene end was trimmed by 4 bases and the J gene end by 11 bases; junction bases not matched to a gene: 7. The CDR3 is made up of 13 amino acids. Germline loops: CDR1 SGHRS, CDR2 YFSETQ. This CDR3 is CASSPGTGTQQFF. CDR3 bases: TGCGCCAGCAGCCCCGGGACAGGGACACAGCAGTTCTTC.

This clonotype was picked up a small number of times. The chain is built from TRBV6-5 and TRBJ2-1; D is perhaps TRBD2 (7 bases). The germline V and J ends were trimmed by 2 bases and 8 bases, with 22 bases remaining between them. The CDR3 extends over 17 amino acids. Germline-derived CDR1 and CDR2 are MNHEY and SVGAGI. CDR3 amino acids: CASSYPKIGGGAHEQFF. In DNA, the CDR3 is TGTGCCAGCAGTTACCCTAAGATAGGTGGGGGGGCCCATGAGCAGTTCTTC.

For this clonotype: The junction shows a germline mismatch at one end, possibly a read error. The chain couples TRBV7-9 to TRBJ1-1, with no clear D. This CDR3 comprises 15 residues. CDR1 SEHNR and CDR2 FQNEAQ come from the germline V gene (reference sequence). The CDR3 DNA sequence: TGTGCCAGCAGCTTAGCGCTGGGTGGGAACATTGAAGCTTTCTTT. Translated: CASSLALGGNIEAFF.

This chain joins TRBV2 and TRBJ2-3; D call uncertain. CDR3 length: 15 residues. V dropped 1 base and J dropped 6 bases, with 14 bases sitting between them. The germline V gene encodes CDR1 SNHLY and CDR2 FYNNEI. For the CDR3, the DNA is TGTGCCAGCAGTGAAGAGGGAATTATATCCGATACGCAGTATTTT. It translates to CASSEEGIISDTQYF.

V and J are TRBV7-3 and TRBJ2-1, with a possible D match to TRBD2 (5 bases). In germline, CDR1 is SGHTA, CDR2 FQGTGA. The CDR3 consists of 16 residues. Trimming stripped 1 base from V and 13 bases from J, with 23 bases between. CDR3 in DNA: TGTGCCAGCAGCTTAAATGTGCGGGCAGCTCAAGAGACCCAGTTCTTC. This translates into CASSLNVRAAQETQFF.

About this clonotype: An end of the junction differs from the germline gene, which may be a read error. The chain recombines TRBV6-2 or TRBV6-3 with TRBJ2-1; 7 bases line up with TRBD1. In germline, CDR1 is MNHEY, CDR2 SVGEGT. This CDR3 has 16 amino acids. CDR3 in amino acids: CAGSYQRDSSYNEQFF. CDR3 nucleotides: TGTGCCGGCAGTTACCAACGGGACAGCTCCTACAATGAGCAGTTCTTC.

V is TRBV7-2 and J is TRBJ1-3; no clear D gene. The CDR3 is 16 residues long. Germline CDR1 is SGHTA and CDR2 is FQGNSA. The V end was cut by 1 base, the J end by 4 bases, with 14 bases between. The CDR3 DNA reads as TGTGCCAGCAGCTTAGGGGCCAGGCGCGCCGGAAACACCATATATTTT. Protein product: CASSLGARRAGNTIYF.

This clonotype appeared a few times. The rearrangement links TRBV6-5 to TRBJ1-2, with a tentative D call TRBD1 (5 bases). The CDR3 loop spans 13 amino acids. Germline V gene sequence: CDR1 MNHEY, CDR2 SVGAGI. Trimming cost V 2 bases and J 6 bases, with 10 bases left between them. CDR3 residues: CASSYRPRDGYTF. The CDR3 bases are TGTGCCAGCAGTTACAGACCCAGGGATGGCTACACCTTC.

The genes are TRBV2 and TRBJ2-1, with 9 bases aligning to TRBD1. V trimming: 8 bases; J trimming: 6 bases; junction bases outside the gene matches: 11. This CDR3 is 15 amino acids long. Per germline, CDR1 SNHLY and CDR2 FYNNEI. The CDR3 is CASDKTGTGSNEQFF. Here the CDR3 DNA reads TGTGCCAGCGATAAAACCGGGACAGGGAGCAATGAGCAGTTCTTC.

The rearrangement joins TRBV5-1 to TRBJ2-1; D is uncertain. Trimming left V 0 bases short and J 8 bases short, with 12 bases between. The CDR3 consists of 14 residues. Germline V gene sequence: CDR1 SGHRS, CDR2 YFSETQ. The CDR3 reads CASSLVRIADEQFF. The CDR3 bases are TGCGCCAGCAGCTTGGTACGTATTGCCGATGAGCAGTTCTTC.

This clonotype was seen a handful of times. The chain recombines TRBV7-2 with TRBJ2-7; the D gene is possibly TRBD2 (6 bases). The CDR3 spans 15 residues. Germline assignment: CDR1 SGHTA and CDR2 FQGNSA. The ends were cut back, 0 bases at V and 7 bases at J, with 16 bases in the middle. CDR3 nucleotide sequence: TGTGCCAGCAGCTTAGCGGCGGGACCCTACAATGAGCAGTACTTC. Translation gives CASSLAAGPYNEQYF.

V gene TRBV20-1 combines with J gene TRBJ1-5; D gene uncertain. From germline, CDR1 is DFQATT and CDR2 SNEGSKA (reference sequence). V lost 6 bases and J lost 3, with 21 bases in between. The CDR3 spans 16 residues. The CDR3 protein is CSATDRGGGINQPQHF. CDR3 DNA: TGCAGTGCCACCGATCGGGGTGGTGGAATCAATCAGCCCCAGCATTTT.

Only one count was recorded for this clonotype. The CDR3 region has the DNA TGTGCCAGCAGTTTGGGGGACAGTAGCGCAGATACGCAGTATTTT. Translating gives CASSLGDSSADTQYF. V usage is TRBV12-3 or TRBV12-4 and J usage is TRBJ2-3; 7 nucleotides match TRBD1. V shed 3 bases and J 4 bases; nucleotides not matched to a gene: 7. The CDR3 has 15 residues.